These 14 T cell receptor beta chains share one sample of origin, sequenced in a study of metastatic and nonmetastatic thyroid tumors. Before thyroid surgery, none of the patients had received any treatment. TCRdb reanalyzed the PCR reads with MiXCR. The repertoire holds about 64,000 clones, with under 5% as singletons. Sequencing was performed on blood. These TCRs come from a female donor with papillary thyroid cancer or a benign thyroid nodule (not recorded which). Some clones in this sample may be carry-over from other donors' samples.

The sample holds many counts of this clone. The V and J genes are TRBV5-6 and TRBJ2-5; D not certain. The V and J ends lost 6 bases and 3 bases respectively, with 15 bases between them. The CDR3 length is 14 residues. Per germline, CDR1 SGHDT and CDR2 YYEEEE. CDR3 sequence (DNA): TGTGCCAGCACCTCGCTTAGCAGCAAAGAGACCCAGTACTTC. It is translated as CASTSLSSKETQYF.

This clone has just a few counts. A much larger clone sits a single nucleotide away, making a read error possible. Written as DNA, the CDR3 is TGCGCCAGCAGCTTGGGCTCACAGGGGGCAGGGGAGACCCAGTACTTC. This translates into CASSLGSQGAGETQYF. The genes are TRBV5-1 and TRBJ2-5; 9 bases agree with TRBD1. Per the germline V gene, CDR1 is SGHRS and CDR2 is YFSETQ. V lost 0 bases, J lost 5 bases, and 8 bases stayed unmatched. The CDR3 has 16 residues.

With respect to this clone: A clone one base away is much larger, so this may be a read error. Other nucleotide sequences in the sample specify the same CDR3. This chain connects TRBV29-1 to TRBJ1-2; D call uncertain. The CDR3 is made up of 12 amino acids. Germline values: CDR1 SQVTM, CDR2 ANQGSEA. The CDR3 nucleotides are TGCAGTGTTGCAGCAACTAACTATGGCTACACCTTC. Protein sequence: CSVAATNYGYTF.

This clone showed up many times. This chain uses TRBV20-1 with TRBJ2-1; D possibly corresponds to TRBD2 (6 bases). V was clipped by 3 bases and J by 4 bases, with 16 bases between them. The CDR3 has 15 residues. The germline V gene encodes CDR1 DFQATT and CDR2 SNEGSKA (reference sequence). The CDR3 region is CSASYRGLGYNEQFF. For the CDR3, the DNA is TGCAGTGCTAGTTATCGGGGGTTGGGGTACAATGAGCAGTTCTTC.

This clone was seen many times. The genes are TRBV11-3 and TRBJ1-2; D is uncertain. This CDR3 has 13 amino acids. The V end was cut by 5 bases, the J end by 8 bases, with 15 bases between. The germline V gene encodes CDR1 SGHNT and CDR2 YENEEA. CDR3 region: CASSPGLSPGYTF. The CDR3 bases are TGTGCCAGCAGCCCAGGCCTCTCCCCCGGCTACACCTTC.

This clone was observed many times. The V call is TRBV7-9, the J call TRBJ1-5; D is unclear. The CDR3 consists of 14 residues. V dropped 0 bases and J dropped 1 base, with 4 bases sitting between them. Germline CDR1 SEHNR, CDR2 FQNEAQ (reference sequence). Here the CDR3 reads CASSLAGSNQPQHF. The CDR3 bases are TGTGCCAGCAGCTTAGCCGGAAGCAATCAGCCCCAGCATTTT.

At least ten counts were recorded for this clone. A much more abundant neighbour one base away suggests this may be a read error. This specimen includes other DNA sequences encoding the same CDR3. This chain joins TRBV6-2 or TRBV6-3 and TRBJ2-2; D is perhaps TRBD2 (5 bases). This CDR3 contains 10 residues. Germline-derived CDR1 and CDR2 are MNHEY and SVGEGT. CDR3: CASRDGELFF. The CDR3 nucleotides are TGTGCCAGCAGGGACGGGGAGTTGTTTTTT.

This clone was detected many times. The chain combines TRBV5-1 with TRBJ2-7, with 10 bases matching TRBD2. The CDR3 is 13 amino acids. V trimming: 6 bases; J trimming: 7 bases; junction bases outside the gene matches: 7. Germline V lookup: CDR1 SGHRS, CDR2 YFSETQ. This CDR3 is CASKVAGGWEQYF. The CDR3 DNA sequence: TGCGCCAGCAAGGTAGCGGGAGGTTGGGAGCAGTACTTC.

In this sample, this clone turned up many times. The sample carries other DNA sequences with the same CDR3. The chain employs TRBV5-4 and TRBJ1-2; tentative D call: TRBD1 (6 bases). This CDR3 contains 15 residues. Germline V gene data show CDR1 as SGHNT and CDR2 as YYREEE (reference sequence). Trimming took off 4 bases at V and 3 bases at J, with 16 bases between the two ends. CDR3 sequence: CASSPRTVTHYGYTF. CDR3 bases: TGTGCCAGCAGCCCACGGACAGTTACCCACTATGGCTACACCTTC.

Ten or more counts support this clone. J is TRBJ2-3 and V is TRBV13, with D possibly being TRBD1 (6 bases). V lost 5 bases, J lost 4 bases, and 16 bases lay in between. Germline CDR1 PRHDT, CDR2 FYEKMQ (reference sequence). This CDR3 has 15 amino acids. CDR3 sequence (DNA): TGTGCCAGCAGCCCCACAGGGATAGTCGCAGATACGCAGTATTTT. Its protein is CASSPTGIVADTQYF. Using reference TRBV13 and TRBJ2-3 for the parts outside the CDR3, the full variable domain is AAGVIQSPRHLIKEKRETATLKCYPIPRHDTVYWYQQGPGQDPQFLISFYEKMQSDKGSIPDRFSAQQFSDYHSELNMSSLELGDSALYFCASSPTGIVADTQYFGPGTRLTVL.

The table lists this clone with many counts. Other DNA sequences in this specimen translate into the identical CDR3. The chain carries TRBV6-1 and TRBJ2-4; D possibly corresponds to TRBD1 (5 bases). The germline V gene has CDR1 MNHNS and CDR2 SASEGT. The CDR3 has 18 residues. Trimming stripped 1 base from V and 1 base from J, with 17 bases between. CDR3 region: CASSEVGLAGKAKNIQYF. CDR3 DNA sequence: TGTGCCAGCAGTGAAGTTGGGTTGGCAGGGAAGGCCAAAAACATTCAGTACTTC.

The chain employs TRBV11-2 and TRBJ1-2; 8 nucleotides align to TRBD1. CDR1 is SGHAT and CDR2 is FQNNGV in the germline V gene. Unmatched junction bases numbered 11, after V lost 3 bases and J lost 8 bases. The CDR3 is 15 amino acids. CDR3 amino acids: CASSFGQGTLGGYTF. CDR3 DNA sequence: TGTGCCAGCAGCTTCGGACAGGGCACTCTGGGAGGCTACACCTTC.

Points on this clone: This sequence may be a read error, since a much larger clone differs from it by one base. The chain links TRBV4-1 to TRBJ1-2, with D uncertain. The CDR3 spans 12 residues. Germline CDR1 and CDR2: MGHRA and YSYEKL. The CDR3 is CASSQVGYGCTF. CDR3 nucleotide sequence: TGCGCCAGCAGCCAAGTCGGCTATGGCTGCACCTTC.

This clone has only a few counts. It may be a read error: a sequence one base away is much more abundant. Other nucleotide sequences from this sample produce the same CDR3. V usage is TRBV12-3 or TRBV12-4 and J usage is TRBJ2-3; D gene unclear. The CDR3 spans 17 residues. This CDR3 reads CAGSFRPPGRTTDTQYF. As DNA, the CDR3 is TGTGCCGGCAGTTTTCGGCCACCTGGGCGTACCACAGATACGCAGTATTTT.